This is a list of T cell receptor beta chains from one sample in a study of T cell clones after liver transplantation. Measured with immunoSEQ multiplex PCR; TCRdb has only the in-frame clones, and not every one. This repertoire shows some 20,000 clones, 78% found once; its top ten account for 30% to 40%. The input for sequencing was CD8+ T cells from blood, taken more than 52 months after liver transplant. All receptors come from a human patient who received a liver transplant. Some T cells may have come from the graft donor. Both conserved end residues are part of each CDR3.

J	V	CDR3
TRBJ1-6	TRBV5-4	CASSLEGSGSPLHF
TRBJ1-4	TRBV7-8	CASSSGGRALEKLFF
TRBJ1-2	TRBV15	CATSFRVVLPHGYTF
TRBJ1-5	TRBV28	CATLRGKGGGNQPQHF
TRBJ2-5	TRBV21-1	CASSKEGTGGETQYF
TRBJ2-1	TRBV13	CASSLRGGNNEQFF
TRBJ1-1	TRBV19	CASNSGSEAFF
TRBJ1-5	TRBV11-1	CASSLGPGDQPQHF
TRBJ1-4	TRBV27	CASSLNGEEKLFF
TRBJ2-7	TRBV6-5	CASSYSILGEQYF
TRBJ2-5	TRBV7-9	CASNRGGETQYF
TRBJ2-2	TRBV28	CATIRGLAGAFGELFF
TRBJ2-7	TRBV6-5	CASRPTYSSYEQYF
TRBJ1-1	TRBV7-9	CASTGMNTEAFF
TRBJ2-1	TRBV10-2	CASSERSSGGAPYNEQFF
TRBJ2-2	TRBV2	CARGGTGSTGELFF
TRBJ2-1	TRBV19	CASSIGGSEQFF
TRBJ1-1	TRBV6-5	CASALQGEYYTEAFF
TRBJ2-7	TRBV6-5	CASSYAQLSYEQYF
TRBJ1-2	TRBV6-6	CASSYSKQGNGYTF
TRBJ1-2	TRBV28	CATLPWAENYGYTF
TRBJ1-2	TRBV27	CASSLGPTGSLYGYTF
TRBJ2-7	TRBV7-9	CASSKISGEQYF
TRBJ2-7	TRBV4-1	CASSQEVRSAYEQYF
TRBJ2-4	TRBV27	CASSLSSSGQNIQYF
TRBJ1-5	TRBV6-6	CASGDREYQPQHF
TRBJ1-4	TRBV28	CASSSPGQGNEKLFF
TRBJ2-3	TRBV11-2	CASSLDPGQFTDTQYF
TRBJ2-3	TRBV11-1	CASSLSDLGTDTQYF
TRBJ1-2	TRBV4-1	CASSQVVPGTGEHGYTF